This TCR beta chain was captured by sequencing in a study of metastatic and nonmetastatic thyroid tumors. Study-level information: Repertoire comparison spanned blood and tumor or nodule tissue of malignant and benign thyroid patients. Study-level points and caveats: The study reportedly found significantly higher TCR beta diversity in malignant thyroid tumors than benign nodules, in blood and tumor.

TCRdb reanalyzed the PCR reads via MiXCR. The repertoire has some 35,000 clones, less than 30% of them found once; the top ten carry 7.8%. Nobody among the patients had been given any treatment before thyroid surgery. Details on this clone: Its antigen is still unknown.

V shed 0 bases and J shed 7 bases, with 13 bases lying between them. The CDR3 runs 14 residues. Per the germline V gene, CDR1 is SGHRS and CDR2 is YFSETQ. The chain uses TRBV5-1 and TRBJ1-1; D possibly corresponds to TRBD1 (6 bases). Sequencing input: blood. The receptor comes from a female donor with papillary thyroid cancer or a benign thyroid nodule (not recorded which). Some clones in this sample may be carry-over from other donors' samples. Written as DNA, the CDR3 is TGCGCCAGCAGCTTGGAGCAGGGGTCTGATGAAGCTTTCTTT. This encodes CASSLEQGSDEAFF.